The 18 T cell receptor beta chains presented below share a single source sample, sequenced in a study of blood T cell repertoires in COVID-19. Generated by immunoSEQ multiplex PCR, the TCRdb table keeps only in-frame clones and is missing some. The table has 100,000 to 150,000 clones, roughly 83% seen once. Sequenced: peripheral blood. Source of these receptors: a man in his forties with active or convalescent COVID-19.

The chain is built from TRBV29-1 and TRBJ2-7; 9 bases agree with TRBD2. Germline values: CDR1 SQVTM, CDR2 ANQGSEA. The CDR3 covers 14 residues. With V trimmed by 6 bases and J by 4 bases, 10 bases remained unmatched. The CDR3 protein is CSVSGTSKSYEQYF. In DNA, the CDR3 is TGCAGCGTCTCCGGGACTAGCAAGTCTTACGAGCAGTACTTC.

The chain joins TRBV28 to TRBJ2-3; 10 nucleotides agree with TRBD2. The CDR3 covers 14 residues. The germline CDR1 and CDR2 sequences are MDHEN and SYDVKM. V gave up 6 bases and J gave up 6 bases; unmatched junction bases: 6. The CDR3 loop reads CASRSGGVRDTQYF. CDR3 in DNA: TGTGCCAGCAGGAGCGGGGGGGTTCGGGATACGCAGTATTTT. Full variable domain (outside the CDR3, taken from reference TRBV28 and TRBJ2-3): DVKVTQSSRYLVKRTGEKVFLECVQDMDHENMFWYRQDPGLGLRLIYFSYDVKMKEKGDIPEGYSVSREKKERFSLILESASTNQTSMYLCASRSGGVRDTQYFGPGTRLTVL.

This chain's CDR3 is CASSYWIAGVGTEAFF. In DNA form, the CDR3 reads TGTGCCAGCAGTTACTGGATCGCGGGAGTAGGCACTGAAGCTTTCTTT. The rearrangement links TRBV6-5 to TRBJ1-1; D not certain. V lost 1 base and J 4 bases, leaving 16 bases between the germline ends. The CDR3 length is 16 residues. The germline gives CDR1 MNHEY, CDR2 SVGAGI.

This clone turned up a few times. V and J are TRBV5-4 and TRBJ2-7; TRBD1 matches at 8 bases. This CDR3 has 16 residues. The trim removed 0 bases at V and 0 bases at J, leaving 5 bases unmatched. Germline CDR1 SGHNT, CDR2 YYREEE (reference sequence). The CDR3 spells CASSLDRDRGSYEQYF. The CDR3 coding sequence is TGTGCCAGCAGCTTGGACCGTGACAGGGGCTCCTACGAGCAGTACTTC.

The chain employs TRBV5-1 and TRBJ2-7, with 13 bases fitting TRBD2. From germline, CDR1 is SGHRS and CDR2 YFSETQ. This CDR3 is 15 amino acids long. V shed 0 bases, J shed 5 bases, and the junction held 2 bases outside the gene matches. This chain's CDR3 is CASSLVTSGRNEQYF. CDR3 nucleotides: TGCGCCAGCAGCTTGGTGACTAGCGGGAGGAACGAGCAGTACTTC.

The chain combines TRBV4-3 with TRBJ2-7; TRBD2 aligns across 8 bases. CDR1 is LGHNA, CDR2 YSLEER, per germline. The V gene end was trimmed by 0 bases and the J gene end by 7 bases; junction bases not matched to a gene: 8. CDR3 size: 15 residues. DNA for the CDR3: TGCGCCAGCAGCCAAGATCGGGGGGGCGTAGGGGAGCAGTACTTC. Protein product: CASSQDRGGVGEQYF.

The chain combines TRBV5-1 with TRBJ2-3; 11 bases agree with TRBD1. The CDR3 is 15 amino acids. Unmatched junction bases numbered 7, after V lost 5 bases and J lost 5 bases. Germline CDR1 SGHRS, CDR2 YFSETQ. The CDR3 region is CASRKGTGGLDTQYF. CDR3 DNA sequence: TGCGCCAGCAGAAAGGGGACAGGGGGTTTAGATACGCAGTATTTT.

V usage is TRBV6-5 and J usage is TRBJ2-7; TRBD2 matches 7 bases. The V and J ends lost 3 bases and 2 bases, in that order; junction bases with no gene match: 4. The CDR3 spans 14 residues. Germline values: CDR1 MNHEY, CDR2 SVGAGI. CDR3 in amino acids: CASSYGGDPYEQYF. In DNA form, the CDR3 reads TGTGCCAGCAGTTATGGGGGGGACCCCTACGAGCAGTACTTC.

The rearrangement links TRBV9 to TRBJ1-2; 8 nucleotides match TRBD1. Per the germline V gene, CDR1 is SGDLS and CDR2 is YYNGEE. The CDR3 consists of 16 residues. Germline trimming cut 0 bases from V and 1 base from J; bases unmatched to any gene: 5. CDR3 amino acids: CASSVGRTGFNYGYTF. In DNA, the CDR3 is TGTGCCAGCAGCGTAGGTAGGACAGGGTTTAACTATGGCTACACCTTC.

The V gene is TRBV11-2, the J gene TRBJ1-1; 9 nucleotides match TRBD1. Losses at the gene ends were 5 bases for V and 3 bases for J; bases not matched to a gene: 10. The CDR3 runs to 16 residues. CDR1 is SGHAT and CDR2 is FQNNGV in the germline V gene. The CDR3 sequence is CASSPLGQGKDTEAFF. As DNA, the CDR3 is TGTGCCAGCAGCCCGCTCGGACAGGGGAAGGACACTGAAGCTTTCTTT.

The CDR3, as DNA: TGTGCCTGGAGTGTGAGTCTGGGACTTAGGTACGAGCAGTACTTC. Amino acid sequence: CAWSVSLGLRYEQYF. V is TRBV30 and J is TRBJ2-7; D may be TRBD2 (6 bases). Trimming stripped 0 bases from V and 4 bases from J, with 16 bases between. The length of the CDR3 is 15 residues. The germline CDR1 and CDR2 sequences are GTSNPN and SVGIG (reference sequence).

This rearrangement joins TRBV24-1 to TRBJ2-3; 9 bases fit TRBD1. Germline V CDR1 and CDR2: KGHDR, SFDVKD. This CDR3 contains 15 residues. Unmatched junction bases numbered 8, after V lost 3 bases and J lost 8 bases. The CDR3 coding sequence is TGTGCCACCAGTGATCCCCGGACAGGGGAGGGTACGCAGTATTTT. This encodes CATSDPRTGEGTQYF.

This chain links TRBV24-1 with TRBJ1-1; TRBD1 is a possible D gene (6 bases). Trimming stripped 8 bases from V and 1 base from J, with 10 bases between. The CDR3 extends over 13 amino acids. CDR1 KGHDR and CDR2 SFDVKD come from the germline V gene. The CDR3 is CATKRGTNTEAFF. The DNA for the CDR3 is TGTGCCACCAAAAGGGGGACGAACACTGAAGCTTTCTTT.

This chain links TRBV19 with TRBJ2-7, with 9 nucleotides matching TRBD1. V was pared by 7 bases and J by 3 bases, with 13 bases of the junction left unmatched. The V gene's germline CDR1 is LNHDA and CDR2 SQIVND (reference sequence). The CDR3 has 16 residues. CDR3 DNA: TGTGCCAGTACTCCCAGGGAGGGACAGGGCTTCTACGAGCAGTACTTC. Encoded protein: CASTPREGQGFYEQYF.

This chain links TRBV27 with TRBJ2-7; no clear D gene. The CDR3 consists of 15 residues. Germline V gene lookup returns CDR1 MNHEY and CDR2 SMNVEV (reference sequence). Deletions cut 5 bases from V and 0 bases from J, with 14 bases between. In DNA form, the CDR3 reads TGTGCCAGCAGTCCGATCGAACACCTCTCCTACGAGCAGTACTTC. As protein: CASSPIEHLSYEQYF.

The gene calls are TRBV10-2 and TRBJ2-2; 12 bases agree with TRBD2. Germline V gives CDR1 WSHSY, CDR2 SAAADI. The trim removed 8 bases at V and 4 bases at J, leaving 2 bases unmatched. This CDR3 region has 14 residues. The CDR3 protein is CASSLAGGTGELFF. CDR3 DNA: TGCGCCAGCTCACTAGCGGGAGGCACCGGGGAGCTGTTTTTT.

The V gene is TRBV19, the J gene TRBJ2-2; TRBD2 agrees at 8 bases. Trimming took 5 bases from V and 4 from J; bases not matched to a gene: 12. There are 17 residues in the CDR3. In germline, CDR1 is LNHDA, CDR2 SQIVND (reference sequence). The CDR3 here is CASSVERLAGRTGELFF. The CDR3 DNA is TGTGCCAGTAGTGTCGAGAGGCTAGCGGGCCGCACCGGGGAGCTGTTTTTT.

This clone has just a few counts. The chain couples TRBV7-3 to TRBJ1-1; D gene unclear. Between the trimmed V and J ends, which lost 5 bases and 6 bases, there was a span of 13 bases. The germline V gene encodes CDR1 SGHTA and CDR2 FQGTGA. This CDR3 is built from 13 residues. The CDR3 DNA sequence: TGTGCCAGCAGCCCTCGGGGTTTGGCTGAAGCTTTCTTT. Residues: CASSPRGLAEAFF. Together with reference TRBV7-3 and TRBJ1-1, the CDR3 gives the full variable domain: GAGVSQTPSNKVTEKGKYVELRCDPISGHTALYWYRQSLGQGPEFLIYFQGTGAADDSGLPNDRFFAVRPEGSVSTLKIQRTERGDSAVYLCASSPRGLAEAFFGQGTRLTVV.